The TCR beta chain under discussion was sequenced for a study of T cell responses to AZD1222 COVID-19 vaccine (dated by TCRdb to the early 2020s). Some background on the complete study: TCR sequencing covered fewer than 250 trial participants: 200 to 220 given two doses of AZD1222 and 26 given two doses of MenACWY control vaccine. Trial participants were enrolled by age into 18-55, 56-69 and 70-plus year subgroups, with 148, 28 and 57 TCR-sequenced participants respectively. Summary of the overall study and its limitations: Because no samples from the day 14 peak response were available, repertoires could be characterized only after the peak T cell response. Most participants were white British and females outnumbered males, and the authors suggested that clonal diversity may have been underestimated. The 56-69-year group was small, and its depth increase did not reach significance, likely because of low power. Vaccine-associated CD4 TCRs spanned the whole spike protein, with dominant responses in regions 160-218 and 743-854. Epitopes outside the regions mutated in the B.1.351 and B.1.1.7 variants were reportedly recognized by nearly half of the unique spike-specific TCRs. Conclusions about previously exposed vaccinees are limited, since just a handful of AZD1222 recipients were seropositive for SARS-CoV-2 at baseline. A significant rise in spike-specific TCR breadth and depth was observed after two AZD1222 doses relative to day 0 and relative to MenACWY recipients.

The time point label, as the study defines it: about 28 days (+/-7) after the second vaccine dose. AZD1222 recipients whose second dose came at about 4 weeks and those whose second dose came at about 12 weeks were combined into one group, since spike-specific TCR depth and breadth did not differ between the two schedules. The vaccinee samples were drawn from two UK trials, COV001 and COV002, one of which was a single-blind randomized controlled phase 2/3 trial testing AZD1222 (ChAdOx1 nCoV-19) in healthy adults. For TCRbeta chain sequencing, PBMC samples from trial participants were taken at day 0 and at day 28 after the second dose. Concerning this clone itself: Its antigen remains undetermined. Base qualities are not recorded, but no much larger clone differs from it by a single base.

CDR3 length: 11 amino acids, cysteine to phenylalanine. Of all the DNA, just the CDR3 is kept, 33 bases in frame from base 1. From V the trimming removes 7 bases and from J it removes 8 bases, while the gene matches leave 2 bases of the junction unaccounted for. CDR1 LNHDA and CDR2 SQIVND were looked up in the germline V gene (reference sequence). The CDR3 regions of human TCRbeta chains were analyzed by immunosequencing. The original methods were these. Repertoire TCRs were checked for matches against a reference library of SARS-CoV-2-specific TCRs that had been generated using the MIRA antigen-specificity platform. Breadth was defined as the fraction of unique TCRs that were SARS-CoV-2-associated, and depth was defined as the fraction of total T cells that were SARS-CoV-2-associated. Using the MIRA data, each spike-specific TCR was mapped to the spike region that the TCR reacts to and placed in a CD4 or CD8 class. Log10-transformed breadth and depth values were compared by one-way ANOVA with Sidak's multiple comparisons tests. TCRdb's version of the immuneACCESS table is confined to in-frame rearrangements and falls short of the full clone set. An unresolved V gene accounts for under half of the shortfall where checked; the remainder is of unknown origin. The DNA was the basis for D and trimming; V, J and clone size are from that table. Recorded for this sample are about 130,000 clones; around nine tenths of them occurred a single time. Clones ranked in the top ten supply 0.9% to 1.4% of the sample.

The receptor chain draws on TRBV19 and TRBJ2-1; TRBD2 lines up with 7 middle nucleotides. The sequence came from an adult who received the AZD1222 COVID-19 vaccine. The specimen comprised peripheral blood, sampled 28 days after the second AZD1222 dose. Here is the DNA: TGTGCCAGTAATGCGGGGGATGAGCAGTTCTTC. The encoded protein is CASNAGDEQFF.